This TCR beta chain was captured by sequencing in a study of technical replicates of blood from a handful of donors. The CDR3 runs 15 residues. Trimming pared 6 bases from V and 2 bases from J, leaving 14 bases between. From germline, CDR1 is KGHSH and CDR2 LQKENI. Some clones are missing from TCRdb's copy, which holds only in-frame ones; the method was immunoSEQ multiplex PCR. The table has 79,000 or so clones, approximately 93% seen once; the top ten hold around 0.38%. This clone was seen a single time. The rearrangement joins TRBV18 to TRBJ1-3, with no clear D. Source material: T cells isolated from PBMCs. The sequence derives from a human donor in good health. CDR3 in DNA: TGTGCCAGCTCCCTCGCGGGGAAGACTGGAAACACCATATATTTT. The encoded protein is CASSLAGKTGNTIYF.